Below, one T cell receptor (beta chain) is given with its context. Method: immunoSEQ multiplex PCR; TCRdb's copy keeps in-frame clones and lacks some. The sample consists of 75,000 to 95,000 clones, under 95% of them appearing once. Germline V CDR1 and CDR2: SGHNT, YENEEA. Trimming removed 3 bases from V and 3 bases from J, with 14 bases in between. CDR3 length: 15 amino acids. The data were obtained in a study of technical replicates of blood from several donors. The receptor comes from a human donor in good health. This chain connects TRBV11-3 to TRBJ1-1; D may be TRBD1 (6 bases). The material sequenced was T cells isolated from PBMCs. The CDR3: CASSLQGRRDTEAFF. The CDR3 DNA is TGTGCCAGCAGCTTGCAGGGGAGAAGGGACACTGAAGCTTTCTTT.